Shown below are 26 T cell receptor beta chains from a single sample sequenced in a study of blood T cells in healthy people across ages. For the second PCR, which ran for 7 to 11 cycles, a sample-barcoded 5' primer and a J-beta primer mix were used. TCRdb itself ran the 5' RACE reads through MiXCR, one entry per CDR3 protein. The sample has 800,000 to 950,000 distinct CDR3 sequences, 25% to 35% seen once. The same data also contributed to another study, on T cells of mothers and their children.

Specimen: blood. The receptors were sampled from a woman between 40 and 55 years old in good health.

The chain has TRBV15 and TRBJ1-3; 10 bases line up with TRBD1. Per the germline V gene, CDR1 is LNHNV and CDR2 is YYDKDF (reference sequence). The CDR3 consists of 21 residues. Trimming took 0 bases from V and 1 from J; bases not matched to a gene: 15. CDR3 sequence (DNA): TGTGCCACCAGCAGAGATCAAGTCAGGGACAGGGGTCCCCCATCTGGAAACACCATATATTTT. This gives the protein CATSRDQVRDRGPPSGNTIYF.

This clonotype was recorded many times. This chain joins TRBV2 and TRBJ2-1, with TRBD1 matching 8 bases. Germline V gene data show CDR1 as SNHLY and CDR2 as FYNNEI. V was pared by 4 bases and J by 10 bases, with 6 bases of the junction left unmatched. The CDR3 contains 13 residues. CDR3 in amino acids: CASSAGQGEEQFF. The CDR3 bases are TGTGCCAGCAGTGCCGGACAGGGCGAGGAGCAGTTCTTC.

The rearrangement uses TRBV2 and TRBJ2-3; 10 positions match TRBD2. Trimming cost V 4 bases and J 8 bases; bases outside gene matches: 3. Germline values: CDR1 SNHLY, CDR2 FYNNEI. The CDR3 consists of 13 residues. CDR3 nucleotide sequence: TGTGCCAGCAGTGTGCTAGCGGGGGCTACGCAGTATTTT. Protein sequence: CASSVLAGATQYF. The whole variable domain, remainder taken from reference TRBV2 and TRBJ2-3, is EPEVTQTPSHQVTQMGQEVILRCVPISNHLYFYWYRQILGQKVEFLVSFYNNEISEKSEIFDDQFSVERPDGSNFTLKIRSTKLEDSAMYFCASSVLAGATQYFGPGTRLTVL.

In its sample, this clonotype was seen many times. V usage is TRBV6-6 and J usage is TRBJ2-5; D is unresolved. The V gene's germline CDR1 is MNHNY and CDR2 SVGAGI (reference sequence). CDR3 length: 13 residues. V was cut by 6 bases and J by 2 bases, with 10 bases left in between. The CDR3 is CASSPPLQETQYF. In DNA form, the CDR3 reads TGTGCCAGCAGCCCGCCCCTTCAAGAGACCCAGTACTTC.

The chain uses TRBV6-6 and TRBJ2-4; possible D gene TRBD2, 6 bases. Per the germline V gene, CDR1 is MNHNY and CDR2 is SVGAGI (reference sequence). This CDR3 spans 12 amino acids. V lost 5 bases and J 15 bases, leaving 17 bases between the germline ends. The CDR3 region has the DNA TGTGCCAGCAGTAGCCATCCGGGGGAGCGGTACTTC. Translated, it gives CASSSHPGERYF.

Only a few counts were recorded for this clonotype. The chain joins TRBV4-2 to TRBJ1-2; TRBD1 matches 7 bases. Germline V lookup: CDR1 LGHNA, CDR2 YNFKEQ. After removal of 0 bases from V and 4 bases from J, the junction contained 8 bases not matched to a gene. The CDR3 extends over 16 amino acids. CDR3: CASSQDVRQGPYGYTF. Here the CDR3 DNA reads TGTGCCAGCAGCCAAGATGTTCGACAGGGACCCTATGGCTACACCTTC.

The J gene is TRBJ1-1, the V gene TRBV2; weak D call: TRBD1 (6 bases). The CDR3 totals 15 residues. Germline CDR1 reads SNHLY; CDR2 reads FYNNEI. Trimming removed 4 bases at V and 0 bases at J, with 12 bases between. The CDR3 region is CASSAGAGMNTEAFF. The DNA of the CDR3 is TGTGCCAGCAGTGCGGGGGCAGGCATGAACACTGAAGCTTTCTTT.

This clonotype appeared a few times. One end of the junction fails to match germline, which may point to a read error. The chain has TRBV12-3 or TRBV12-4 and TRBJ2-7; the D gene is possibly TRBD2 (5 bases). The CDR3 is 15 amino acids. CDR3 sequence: CAGSFALESGSEQYF. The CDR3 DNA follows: TGTGCCGGCAGTTTCGCACTAGAATCGGGGAGCGAGCAGTACTTC.

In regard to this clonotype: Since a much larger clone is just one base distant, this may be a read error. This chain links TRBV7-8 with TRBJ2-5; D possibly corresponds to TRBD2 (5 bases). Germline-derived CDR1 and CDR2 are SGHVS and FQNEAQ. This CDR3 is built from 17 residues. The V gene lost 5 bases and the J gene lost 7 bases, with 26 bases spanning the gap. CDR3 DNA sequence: TGTGCCAGCAGCGATCGGTACACGGGGAACGACCGGTCGACCCAGTACTTC. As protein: CASSDRYTGNDRSTQYF. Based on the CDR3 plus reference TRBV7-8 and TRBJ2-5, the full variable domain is GAGVSQSPRYKVAKRGQDVALRCDPISGHVSLFWYQQALGQGPEFLTYFQNEAQLDKSGLPSDRFFAERPEGSVSTLKIQRTQQEDSAVYLCASSDRYTGNDRSTQYFGPGTRLLVL.

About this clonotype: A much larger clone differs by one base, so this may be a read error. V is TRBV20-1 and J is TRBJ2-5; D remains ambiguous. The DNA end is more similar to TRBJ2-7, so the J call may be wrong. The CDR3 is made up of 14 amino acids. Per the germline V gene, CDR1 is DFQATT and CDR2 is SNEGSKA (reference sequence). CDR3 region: CSAGDPSGVYEQYF. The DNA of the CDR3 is TGCAGTGCTGGTGACCCCAGTGGAGTTTACGAGCAGTACTTC.

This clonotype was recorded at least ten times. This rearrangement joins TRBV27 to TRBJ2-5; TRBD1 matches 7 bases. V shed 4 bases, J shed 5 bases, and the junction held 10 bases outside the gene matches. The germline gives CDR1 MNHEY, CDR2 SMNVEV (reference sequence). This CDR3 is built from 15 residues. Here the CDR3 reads CASSSYRGLGETQYF. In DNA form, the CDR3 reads TGTGCCAGCAGTTCCTACAGGGGCTTAGGGGAGACCCAGTACTTC.

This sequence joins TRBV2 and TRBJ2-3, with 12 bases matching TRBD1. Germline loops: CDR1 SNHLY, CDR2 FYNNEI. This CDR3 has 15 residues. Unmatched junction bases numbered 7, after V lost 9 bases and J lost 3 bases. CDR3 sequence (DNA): TGTGCCAGTATGGGACAGGGGGCGAGGACAGATACGCAGTATTTT. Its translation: CASMGQGARTDTQYF.

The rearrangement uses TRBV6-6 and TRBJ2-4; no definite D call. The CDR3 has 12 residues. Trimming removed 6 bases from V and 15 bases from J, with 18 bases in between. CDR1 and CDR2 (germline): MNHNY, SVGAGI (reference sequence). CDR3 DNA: TGTGCCAGCAGCCAACAAAGGCAGACGATGTACTTC. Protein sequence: CASSQQRQTMYF.

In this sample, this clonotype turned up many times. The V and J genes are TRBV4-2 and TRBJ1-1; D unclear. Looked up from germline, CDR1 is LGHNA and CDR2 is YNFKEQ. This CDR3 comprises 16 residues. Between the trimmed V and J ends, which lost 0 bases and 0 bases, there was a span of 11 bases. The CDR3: CASSQDWAEMNTEAFF. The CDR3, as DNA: TGTGCCAGCAGCCAAGATTGGGCAGAAATGAACACTGAAGCTTTCTTT.

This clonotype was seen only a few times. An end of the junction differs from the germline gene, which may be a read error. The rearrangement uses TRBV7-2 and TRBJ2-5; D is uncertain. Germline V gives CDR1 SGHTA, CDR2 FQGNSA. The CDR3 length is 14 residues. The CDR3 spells CASSLSVSQEAQYF. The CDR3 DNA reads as TGTGCCAGCAGCTTATCGGTCAGCCAAGAGGCCCAGTACTTC.

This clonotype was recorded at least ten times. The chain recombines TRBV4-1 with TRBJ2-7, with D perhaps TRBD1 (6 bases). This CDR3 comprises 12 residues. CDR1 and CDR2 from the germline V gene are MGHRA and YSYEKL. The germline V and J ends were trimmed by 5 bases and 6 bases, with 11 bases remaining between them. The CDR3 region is CASSYRVGEQYF. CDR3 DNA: TGCGCCAGCAGCTACAGGGTCGGCGAGCAGTACTTC.

The CDR3 DNA reads as TGTGCCAGCAGACAGACGGGGGGCTCTGGGGCCAACGTCCTGACTTTC. Its translation: CASRQTGGSGANVLTF. The chain employs TRBV25-1 and TRBJ2-6; 7 bases agree with TRBD2. The CDR3 consists of 16 residues. V lost 6 bases to trimming and J lost 0 bases; unmatched junction nucleotides: 5. In germline, CDR1 is MGHDK, CDR2 SYGVNS.

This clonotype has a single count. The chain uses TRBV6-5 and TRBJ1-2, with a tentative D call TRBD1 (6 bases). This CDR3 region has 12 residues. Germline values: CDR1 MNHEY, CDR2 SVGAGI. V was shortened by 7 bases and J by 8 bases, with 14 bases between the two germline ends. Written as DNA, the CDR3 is TGTGCCAGCACGGGGGGCGCGGACGGCTACACCTTC. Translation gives CASTGGADGYTF.

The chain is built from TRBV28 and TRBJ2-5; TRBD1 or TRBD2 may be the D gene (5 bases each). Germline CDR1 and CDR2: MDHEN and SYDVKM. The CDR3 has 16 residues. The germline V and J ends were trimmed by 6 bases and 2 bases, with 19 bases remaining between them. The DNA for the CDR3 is TGTGCCAGCAGAACCGGGACCGGGTGGGGTCAAGAGACCCAGTACTTC. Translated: CASRTGTGWGQETQYF.

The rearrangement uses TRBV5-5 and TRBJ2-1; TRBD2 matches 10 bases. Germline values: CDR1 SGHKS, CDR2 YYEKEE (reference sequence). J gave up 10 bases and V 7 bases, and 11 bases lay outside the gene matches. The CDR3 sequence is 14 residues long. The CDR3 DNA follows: TGTGCCAGCGGAGGGACTAGCGTTGGCATGGAGCAGTTCTTC. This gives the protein CASGGTSVGMEQFF.

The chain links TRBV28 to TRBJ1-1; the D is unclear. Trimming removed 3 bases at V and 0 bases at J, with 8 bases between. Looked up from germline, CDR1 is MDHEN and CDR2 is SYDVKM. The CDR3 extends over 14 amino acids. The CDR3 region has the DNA TGTGCCAGCAGTTTGTGGGAAATGAACACTGAAGCTTTCTTT. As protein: CASSLWEMNTEAFF.

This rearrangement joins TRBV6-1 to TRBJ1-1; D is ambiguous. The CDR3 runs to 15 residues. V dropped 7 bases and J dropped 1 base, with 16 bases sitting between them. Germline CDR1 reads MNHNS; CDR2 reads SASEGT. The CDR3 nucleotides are TGTGCCAGCAATCCCCTAACGGGTTGGAACACTGAAGCTTTCTTT. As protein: CASNPLTGWNTEAFF.

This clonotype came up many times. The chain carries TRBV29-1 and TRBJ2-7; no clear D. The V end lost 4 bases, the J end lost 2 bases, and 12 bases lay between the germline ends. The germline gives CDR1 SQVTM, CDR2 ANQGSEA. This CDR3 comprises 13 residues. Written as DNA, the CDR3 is TGCAGCGTTGCGGCGGCCATCACCTACGAGCAGTACTTC. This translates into CSVAAAITYEQYF.

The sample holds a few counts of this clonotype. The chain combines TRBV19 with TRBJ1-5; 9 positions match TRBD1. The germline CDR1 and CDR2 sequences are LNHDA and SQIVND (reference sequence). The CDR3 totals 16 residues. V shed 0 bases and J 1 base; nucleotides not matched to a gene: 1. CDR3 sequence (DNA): TGTGCCAGTAGTATAGATGGGACAGGGAGCAATCAGCCCCAGCATTTT. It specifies CASSIDGTGSNQPQHF. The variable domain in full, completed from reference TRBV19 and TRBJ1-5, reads DGGITQSPKYLFRKEGQNVTLSCEQNLNHDAMYWYRQDPGQGLRLIYYSQIVNDFQKGDIAEGYSVSREKKESFPLTVTSAQKNPTAFYLCASSIDGTGSNQPQHFGDGTRLSIL.

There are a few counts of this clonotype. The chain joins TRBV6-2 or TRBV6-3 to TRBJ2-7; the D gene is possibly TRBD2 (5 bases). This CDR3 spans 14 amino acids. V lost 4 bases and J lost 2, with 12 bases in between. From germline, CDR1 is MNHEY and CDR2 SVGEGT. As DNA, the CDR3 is TGTGCCAGCAGTTCAGCGGAGACCCCCTACGAGCAGTACTTC. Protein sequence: CASSSAETPYEQYF.

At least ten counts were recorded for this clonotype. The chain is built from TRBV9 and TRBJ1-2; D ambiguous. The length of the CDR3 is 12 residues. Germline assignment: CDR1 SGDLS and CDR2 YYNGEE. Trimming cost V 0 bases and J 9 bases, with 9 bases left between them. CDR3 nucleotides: TGTGCCAGCAGCGTAGAGGGCAGGCGCTACACCTTC. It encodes CASSVEGRRYTF.